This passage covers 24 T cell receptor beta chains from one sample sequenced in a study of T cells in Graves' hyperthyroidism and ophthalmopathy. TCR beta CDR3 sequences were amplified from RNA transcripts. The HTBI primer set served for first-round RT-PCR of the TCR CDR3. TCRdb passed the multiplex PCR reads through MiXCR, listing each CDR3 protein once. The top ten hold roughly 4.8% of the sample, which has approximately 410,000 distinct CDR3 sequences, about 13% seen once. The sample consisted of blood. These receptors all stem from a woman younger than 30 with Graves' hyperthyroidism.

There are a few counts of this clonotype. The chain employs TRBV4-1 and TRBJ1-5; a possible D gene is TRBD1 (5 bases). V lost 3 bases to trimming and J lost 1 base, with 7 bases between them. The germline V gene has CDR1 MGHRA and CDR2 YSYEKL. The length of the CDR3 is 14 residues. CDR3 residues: CASSHPGSNQPQHF. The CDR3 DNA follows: TGCGCCAGCAGCCATCCAGGGAGCAATCAGCCCCAGCATTTT.

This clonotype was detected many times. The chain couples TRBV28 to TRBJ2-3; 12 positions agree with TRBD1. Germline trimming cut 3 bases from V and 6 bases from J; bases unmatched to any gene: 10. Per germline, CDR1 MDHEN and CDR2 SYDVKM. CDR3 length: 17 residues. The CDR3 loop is CASSFLDGTGGLDTQYF. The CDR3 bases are TGTGCCAGCAGTTTCTTGGATGGGACAGGGGGCTTGGATACGCAGTATTTT.

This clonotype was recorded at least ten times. DNA for the CDR3: TGTGCCAGCGAAACCGGGACTCTCGATGAAAAACTGTTTTTT. Protein product: CASETGTLDEKLFF. V gene TRBV6-1 combines with J gene TRBJ1-4; D may be TRBD1 (5 bases). V was shortened by 8 bases and J by 6 bases, with 16 bases between the two germline ends. The CDR3 consists of 14 residues. From germline, CDR1 is MNHNS and CDR2 SASEGT.

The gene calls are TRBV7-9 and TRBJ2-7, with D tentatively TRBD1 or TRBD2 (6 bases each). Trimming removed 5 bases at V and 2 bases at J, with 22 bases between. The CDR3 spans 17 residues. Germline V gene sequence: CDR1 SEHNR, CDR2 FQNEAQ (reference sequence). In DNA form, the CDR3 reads TGTGCCAGCAGCCGAGGGGGGTTTGGCGGGGCCACCTACGAGCAGTACTTC. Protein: CASSRGGFGGATYEQYF. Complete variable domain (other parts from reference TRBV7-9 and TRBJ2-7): DTGVSQNPRHKITKRGQNVTFRCDPISEHNRLYWYRQTLGQGPEFLTYFQNEAQLEKSRLLSDRFSAERPKGSFSTLEIQRTEQGDSAMYLCASSRGGFGGATYEQYFGPGTRLTVT.

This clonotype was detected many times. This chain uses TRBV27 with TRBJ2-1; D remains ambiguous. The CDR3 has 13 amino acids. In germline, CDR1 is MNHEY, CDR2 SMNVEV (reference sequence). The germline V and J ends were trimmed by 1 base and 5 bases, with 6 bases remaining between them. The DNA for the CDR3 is TGTGCCAGCAGTTTATATGTGAACAATGAGCAGTTCTTC. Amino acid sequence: CASSLYVNNEQFF.

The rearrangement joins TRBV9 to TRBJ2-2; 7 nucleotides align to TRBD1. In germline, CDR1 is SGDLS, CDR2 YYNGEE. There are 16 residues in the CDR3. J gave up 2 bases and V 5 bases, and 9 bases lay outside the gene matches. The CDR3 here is CASSVGQTLNTGELFF. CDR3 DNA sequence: TGTGCCAGCAGTGTGGGACAGACACTAAACACCGGGGAGCTGTTTTTT.

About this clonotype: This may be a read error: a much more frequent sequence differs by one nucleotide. The CDR3 loop is CSVGSTGGTQYF. The CDR3, as DNA: TGCAGCGTTGGGTCGACAGGGGGGACCCAGTACTTC. The chain is built from TRBV29-1 and TRBJ2-5, with 9 nucleotides matching TRBD1. The junction had 4 bases not matched to a gene; V was cut back by 4 bases and J by 7 bases. The CDR3 totals 12 residues. Germline assignment: CDR1 SQVTM and CDR2 ANQGSEA.

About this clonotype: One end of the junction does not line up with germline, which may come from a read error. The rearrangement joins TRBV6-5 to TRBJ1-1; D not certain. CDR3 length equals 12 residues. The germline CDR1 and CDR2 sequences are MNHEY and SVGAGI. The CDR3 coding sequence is TGTGCCAGCAGTTCACTAAACACTGAAGCTCTCTTT. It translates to CASSSLNTEALF.

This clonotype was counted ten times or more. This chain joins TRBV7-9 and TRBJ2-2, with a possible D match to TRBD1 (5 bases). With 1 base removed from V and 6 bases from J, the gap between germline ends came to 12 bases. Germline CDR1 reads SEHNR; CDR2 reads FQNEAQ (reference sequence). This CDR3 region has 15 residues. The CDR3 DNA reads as TGTGCCAGCAGCTTAGAGGCAGGGATAGCCGGGGAGCTGTTTTTT. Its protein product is CASSLEAGIAGELFF.

Here the CDR3 reads CASSQVGEGADGYTF. CDR3 DNA: TGTGCCAGCAGCCAAGTAGGGGAGGGGGCTGATGGCTACACCTTC. This rearrangement joins TRBV6-1 to TRBJ1-2, with 7 bases aligning to TRBD1. V gave up 6 bases and J gave up 6 bases; unmatched junction bases: 13. The V gene's germline CDR1 is MNHNS and CDR2 SASEGT. This CDR3 contains 15 residues.

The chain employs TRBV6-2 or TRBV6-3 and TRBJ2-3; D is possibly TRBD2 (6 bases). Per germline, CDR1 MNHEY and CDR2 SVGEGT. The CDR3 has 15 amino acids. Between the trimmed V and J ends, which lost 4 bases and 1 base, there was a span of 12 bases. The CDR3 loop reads CASSFGGMRTDTQYF. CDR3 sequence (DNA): TGTGCCAGCAGTTTTGGCGGGATGCGCACAGATACGCAGTATTTT.

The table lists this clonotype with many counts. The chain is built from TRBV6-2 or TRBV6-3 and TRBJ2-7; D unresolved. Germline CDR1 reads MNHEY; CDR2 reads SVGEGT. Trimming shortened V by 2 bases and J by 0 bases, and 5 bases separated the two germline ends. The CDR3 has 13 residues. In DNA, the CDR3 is TGTGCCAGCAGTTACCTGATCTCCTACGAGCAGTACTTC. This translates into CASSYLISYEQYF.

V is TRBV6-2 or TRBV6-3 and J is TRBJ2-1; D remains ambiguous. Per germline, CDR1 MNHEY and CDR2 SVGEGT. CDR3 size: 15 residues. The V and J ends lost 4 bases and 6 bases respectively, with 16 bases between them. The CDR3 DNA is TGTGCCAGCAGTTTTCGGAACAGAGCCTCCAATGAGCAGTTCTTC. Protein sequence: CASSFRNRASNEQFF.

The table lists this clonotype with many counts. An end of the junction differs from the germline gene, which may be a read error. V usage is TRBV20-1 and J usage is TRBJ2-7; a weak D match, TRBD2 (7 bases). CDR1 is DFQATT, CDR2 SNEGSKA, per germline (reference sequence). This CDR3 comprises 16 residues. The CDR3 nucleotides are TGCAGTGCCAGAGTCCGGGCGGGGGAAGGGGGCTACGAGCAGTACTTC. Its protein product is CSARVRAGEGGYEQYF.

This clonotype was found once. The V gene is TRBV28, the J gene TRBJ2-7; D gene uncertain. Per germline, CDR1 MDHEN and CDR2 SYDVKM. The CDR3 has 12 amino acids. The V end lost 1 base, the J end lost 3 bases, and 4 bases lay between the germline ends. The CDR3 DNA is TGTGCCAGCAGTTTATTAGTCTACGAGCAGTACTTC. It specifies CASSLLVYEQYF.

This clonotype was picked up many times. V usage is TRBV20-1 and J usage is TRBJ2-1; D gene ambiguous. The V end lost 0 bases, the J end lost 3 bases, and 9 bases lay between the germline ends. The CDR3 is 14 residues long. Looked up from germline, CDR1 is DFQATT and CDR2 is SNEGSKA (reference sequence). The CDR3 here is CSARDRTHYNEQFF. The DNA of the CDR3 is TGCAGTGCTAGAGACAGGACCCACTACAATGAGCAGTTCTTC.

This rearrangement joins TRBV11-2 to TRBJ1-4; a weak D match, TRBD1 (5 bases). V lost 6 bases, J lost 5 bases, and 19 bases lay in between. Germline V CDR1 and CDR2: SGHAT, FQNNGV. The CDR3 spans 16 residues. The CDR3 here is CASSLLHQGRNEKLFF. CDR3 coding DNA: TGTGCCAGCAGTCTGCTCCACCAGGGACGGAATGAAAAACTGTTTTTT. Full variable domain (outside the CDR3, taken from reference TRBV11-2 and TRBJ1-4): EAGVAQSPRYKIIEKRQSVAFWCNPISGHATLYWYQQILGQGPKLLIQFQNNGVVDDSQLPKDRFSAERLKGVDSTLKIQPAKLEDSAVYLCASSLLHQGRNEKLFFGSGTQLSVL.

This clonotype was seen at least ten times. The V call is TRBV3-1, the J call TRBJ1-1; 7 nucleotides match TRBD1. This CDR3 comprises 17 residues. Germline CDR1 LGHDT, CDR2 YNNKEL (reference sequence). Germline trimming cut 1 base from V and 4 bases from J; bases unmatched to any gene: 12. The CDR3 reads CASSQGTFGRGGTEAFF. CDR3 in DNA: TGTGCCAGCAGCCAAGGGACCTTCGGCAGGGGGGGCACTGAAGCTTTCTTT.

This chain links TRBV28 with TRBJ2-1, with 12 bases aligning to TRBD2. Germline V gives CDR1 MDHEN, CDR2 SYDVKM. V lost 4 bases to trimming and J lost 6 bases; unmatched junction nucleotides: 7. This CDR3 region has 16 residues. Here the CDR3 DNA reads TGTGCCAGCAGTTCACCTAGCGGGAGGGCCGGCAATGAGCAGTTCTTC. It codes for CASSSPSGRAGNEQFF.

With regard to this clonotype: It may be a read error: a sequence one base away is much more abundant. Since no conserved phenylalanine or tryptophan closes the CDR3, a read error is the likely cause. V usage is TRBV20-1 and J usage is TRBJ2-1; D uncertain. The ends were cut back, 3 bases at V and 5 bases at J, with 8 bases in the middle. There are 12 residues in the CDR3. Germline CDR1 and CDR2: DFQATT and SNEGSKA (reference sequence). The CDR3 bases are TGCAGTGCTAGGTCTCTGGACAATGAGCAGTTCTCC. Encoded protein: CSARSLDNEQFS.

CDR3: CASSYRQGLNYGYTF. DNA of the CDR3: TGTGCCAGCAGCTACCGACAGGGCCTTAACTATGGCTACACCTTC. The J gene is TRBJ1-2, the V gene TRBV13; 7 positions match TRBD1. V shed 4 bases, J shed 1 base, and the junction held 6 bases outside the gene matches. Germline V gives CDR1 PRHDT, CDR2 FYEKMQ (reference sequence). The CDR3 runs 15 residues.

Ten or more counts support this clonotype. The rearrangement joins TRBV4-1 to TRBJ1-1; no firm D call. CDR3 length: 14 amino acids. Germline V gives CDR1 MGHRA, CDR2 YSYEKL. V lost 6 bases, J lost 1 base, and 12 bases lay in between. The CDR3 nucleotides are TGCGCCAGCAGGGGCCCTCTTAAGAACACTGAAGCTTTCTTT. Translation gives CASRGPLKNTEAFF.

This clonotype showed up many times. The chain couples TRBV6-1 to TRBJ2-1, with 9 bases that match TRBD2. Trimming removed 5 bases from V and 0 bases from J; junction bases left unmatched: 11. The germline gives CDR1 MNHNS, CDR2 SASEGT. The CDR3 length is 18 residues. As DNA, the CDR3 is TGTGCCAGCAGTCATTATCGAAGCGGGAGGAGCTCCTACAATGAGCAGTTCTTC. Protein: CASSHYRSGRSSYNEQFF.

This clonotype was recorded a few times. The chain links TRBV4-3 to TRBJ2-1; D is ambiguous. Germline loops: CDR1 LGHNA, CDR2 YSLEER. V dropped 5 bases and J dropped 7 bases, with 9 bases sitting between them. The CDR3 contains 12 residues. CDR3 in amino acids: CASSSHGNEQFF. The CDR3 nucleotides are TGCGCCAGCAGCAGTCATGGGAATGAGCAGTTCTTC.